The 21 T cell receptor beta chains given below trace back to one sample, sequenced in a study of CD8 T cells in Susac syndrome. A quantity of roughly 0.5 to 1 ug RNA underwent reverse transcription using random hexamers. One entry per CDR3 protein results from TCRdb running MiXCR on the immunoSEQ multiplex PCR reads. Among some 260,000 distinct CDR3 sequences listed, more than 75% were seen once. The sequencing sample was made of CD8+ T cells from PBMCs. These receptor sequences come from a human donor with multiple sclerosis.

The rearrangement uses TRBV5-6 and TRBJ1-5, with 8 bases aligning to TRBD1. CDR3 length: 17 amino acids. Germline CDR1 SGHDT, CDR2 YYEEEE. With V trimmed by 0 bases and J by 0 bases, 5 bases remained unmatched. The CDR3 loop is CASSLGQGQYSNQPQHF. The CDR3 DNA reads as TGTGCCAGCAGCTTGGGACAGGGGCAGTATAGCAATCAGCCCCAGCATTTT.

The V call is TRBV9, the J call TRBJ1-5; possibly TRBD1 for D (5 bases). The V gene lost 3 bases and the J gene lost 3 bases, with 13 bases spanning the gap. Germline CDR1 SGDLS, CDR2 YYNGEE. This CDR3 spans 15 amino acids. The CDR3: CASSAQGRANQPQHF. As DNA, the CDR3 is TGTGCCAGCAGCGCCCAGGGCAGGGCCAATCAGCCCCAGCATTTT.

The rearrangement links TRBV7-9 to TRBJ1-5; D is perhaps TRBD1 (5 bases). Trimming shortened V by 4 bases and J by 3 bases, and 16 bases separated the two germline ends. Germline CDR1 is SEHNR and CDR2 is FQNEAQ (reference sequence). This CDR3 contains 16 residues. As DNA, the CDR3 is TGTGCCAGCAGCTCCACCGGGACCGAAATCAATCAGCCCCAGCATTTT. It specifies CASSSTGTEINQPQHF.

V and J are TRBV9 and TRBJ2-7; tentatively, D is TRBD2 (5 bases). Trimming stripped 0 bases from V and 0 bases from J, with 10 bases between. Germline loops: CDR1 SGDLS, CDR2 YYNGEE. The CDR3 has 15 residues. The CDR3 loop reads CASSVGSRGSYEQYF. CDR3 nucleotide sequence: TGTGCCAGCAGCGTAGGTTCTCGGGGCTCCTACGAGCAGTACTTC.

The chain combines TRBV5-1 with TRBJ1-1; D is ambiguous. The V gene's germline CDR1 is SGHRS and CDR2 YFSETQ. The CDR3 spans 18 residues. The V gene lost 4 bases and the J gene lost 0 bases, with 22 bases spanning the gap. CDR3 DNA sequence: TGCGCCAGCAGCCAAAAACTGAACAGCCTACAATTGAACACTGAAGCTTTCTTT. Residues: CASSQKLNSLQLNTEAFF. The full variable domain, rest sourced from reference TRBV5-1 and TRBJ1-1, is KAGVTQTPRYLIKTRGQQVTLSCSPISGHRSVSWYQQTPGQGLQFLFEYFSETQRNKGNFPGRFSGRQFSNSRSEMNVSTLELGDSALYLCASSQKLNSLQLNTEAFFGQGTRLTVV.

The rearrangement joins TRBV30 to TRBJ2-2, with D tentatively TRBD2 (6 bases). There are 14 residues in the CDR3. The V end lost 4 bases, the J end lost 0 bases, and 9 bases lay between the germline ends. Germline lookup yields CDR1 GTSNPN and CDR2 SVGIG (reference sequence). For the CDR3, the DNA is TGTGCCTGGACGACTAGTTCGAACACCGGGGAGCTGTTTTTT. It specifies CAWTTSSNTGELFF.

This sequence joins TRBV27 and TRBJ1-5, with D hard to call. Per the germline V gene, CDR1 is MNHEY and CDR2 is SMNVEV (reference sequence). V lost 1 base, J lost 5 bases, and 9 bases lay in between. The CDR3 runs to 14 residues. CDR3 DNA sequence: TGTGCCAGCAGTTTATATGCAGGCGATCAGCCCCAGCATTTT. Its protein is CASSLYAGDQPQHF.

In its sample, this clonotype was seen a few times. V and J are TRBV7-9 and TRBJ2-2; D is undetermined. V lost 4 bases and J 4 bases, leaving 19 bases between the germline ends. CDR3 size: 17 residues. From germline, CDR1 is SEHNR and CDR2 FQNEAQ (reference sequence). CDR3 nucleotide sequence: TGTGCCAGCAGCTCCCCTTTTAGTTCGATGCGCACCGGGGAGCTGTTTTTT. Protein product: CASSSPFSSMRTGELFF.

This chain links TRBV9 with TRBJ1-2; TRBD1 aligns across 10 bases. V lost 7 bases and J lost 5; bases outside the gene matches: 2. Germline V CDR1 and CDR2: SGDLS, YYNGEE. The CDR3 extends over 12 amino acids. CDR3 bases: TGTGCCAGCCAGGACAGGGGGTATGGCTACACCTTC. It encodes CASQDRGYGYTF.

The chain carries TRBV19 and TRBJ1-4; D might be TRBD1 (5 bases). V lost 8 bases and J 7 bases, leaving 17 bases between the germline ends. This CDR3 spans 14 amino acids. Germline assignment: CDR1 LNHDA and CDR2 SQIVND (reference sequence). CDR3 in amino acids: CASGVAGHGEKLFF. The CDR3 DNA is TGTGCCAGTGGGGTGGCAGGGCACGGTGAAAAACTGTTTTTT. Complete variable domain (other parts from reference TRBV19 and TRBJ1-4): DGGITQSPKYLFRKEGQNVTLSCEQNLNHDAMYWYRQDPGQGLRLIYYSQIVNDFQKGDIAEGYSVSREKKESFPLTVTSAQKNPTAFYLCASGVAGHGEKLFFGSGTQLSVL.

The gene calls are TRBV3-1 and TRBJ2-3, with 11 positions matching TRBD2. The CDR3 length is 17 residues. The germline V gene encodes CDR1 LGHDT and CDR2 YNNKEL (reference sequence). The ends lost 1 base at V and 5 bases at J; junction bases unmatched: 8. The CDR3 DNA reads TGTGCCAGCAGCCAAGTCGTAGCGGGAGGGCCCGGAGATACGCAGTATTTT. Translating gives CASSQVVAGGPGDTQYF.

The chain employs TRBV20-1 and TRBJ2-2; D perhaps matches TRBD2 (6 bases). CDR3 length equals 16 residues. V was pared by 0 bases and J by 0 bases, with 11 bases between. Looked up from germline, CDR1 is DFQATT and CDR2 is SNEGSKA (reference sequence). The CDR3 sequence: CSARDWSGANTGELFF. The CDR3, as DNA: TGCAGTGCTAGAGATTGGTCGGGAGCGAACACCGGGGAGCTGTTTTTT.

The J gene is TRBJ2-3, the V gene TRBV2; the D is unclear. V gave up 7 bases and J gave up 2 bases, with 16 bases separating them. The CDR3 sequence is 15 residues long. CDR1 is SNHLY and CDR2 is FYNNEI in the germline V gene. The chain's CDR3 is CASKVKYGTTDTQYF. In DNA form, the CDR3 reads TGTGCCAGCAAGGTCAAGTACGGCACCACAGATACGCAGTATTTT.

V and J are TRBV27 and TRBJ2-7; D is undetermined. The V gene lost 2 bases and the J gene lost 6 bases, with 11 bases spanning the gap. The V gene's germline CDR1 is MNHEY and CDR2 SMNVEV (reference sequence). The CDR3 length is 13 residues. The CDR3: CASSLGPLFEQYF. The DNA for the CDR3 is TGTGCCAGCAGTTTAGGACCCCTCTTCGAGCAGTACTTC.

The chain combines TRBV13 with TRBJ1-4, with no clear D. The length of the CDR3 is 13 residues. Germline V gene data show CDR1 as PRHDT and CDR2 as FYEKMQ (reference sequence). V was cut by 1 base and J by 13 bases, with 13 bases left in between. CDR3 region: CASSLDGSSRLFF. Written as DNA, the CDR3 is TGTGCCAGCAGCTTAGATGGGTCTTCTCGACTGTTTTTT.

This chain uses TRBV9 with TRBJ2-7; TRBD2 might be the D (5 bases). The V end was cut by 0 bases, the J end by 4 bases, with 11 bases between. Looked up from germline, CDR1 is SGDLS and CDR2 is YYNGEE. The CDR3 totals 14 residues. CDR3 protein: CASSVGRQAYEQYF. CDR3 nucleotide sequence: TGTGCCAGCAGCGTAGGGAGGCAAGCTTACGAGCAGTACTTC.

This chain links TRBV19 with TRBJ1-1, with D unclear. The CDR3 runs 13 residues. The V end lost 1 base, the J end lost 6 bases, and 9 bases lay between the germline ends. CDR1 is LNHDA, CDR2 SQIVND, per germline (reference sequence). CDR3 sequence (DNA): TGTGCCAGTAGTATAGGAGGGCTCCCTGAAGCTTTCTTT. Translating it yields CASSIGGLPEAFF.

The chain is built from TRBV2 and TRBJ1-5; 7 bases match TRBD1. V shed 8 bases, J shed 4 bases, and the junction held 8 bases outside the gene matches. This CDR3 region has 14 residues. Germline CDR1 and CDR2: SNHLY and FYNNEI. CDR3: CASGIYRGNQPQHF. The CDR3 region has the DNA TGTGCCAGCGGAATTTACAGGGGAAATCAGCCCCAGCATTTT.

The chain employs TRBV29-1 and TRBJ2-3; 10 nucleotides agree with TRBD2. The J segment lost 5 bases and the V segment lost 2 bases, leaving 16 bases of the junction unmatched. The germline CDR1 and CDR2 sequences are SQVTM and ANQGSEA. The CDR3 totals 18 residues. Here the CDR3 reads CSVESGGISSGSLDTQYF. CDR3 nucleotide sequence: TGCAGCGTTGAATCTGGGGGGATCTCTAGCGGGAGCTTAGATACGCAGTATTTT.

The chain joins TRBV29-1 to TRBJ2-1, with unresolved D. The CDR3 is made up of 10 amino acids. Germline V CDR1 and CDR2: SQVTM, ANQGSEA. The CDR3 DNA sequence: TGCAGTATGGTGGGGAATGAGCAGTTCTTC. Translation gives CSMVGNEQFF.

Only one count was recorded for this clonotype. The chain recombines TRBV7-3 with TRBJ2-5, with 7 nucleotides matching TRBD1. After removal of 5 bases from V and 4 bases from J, the junction contained 13 bases not matched to a gene. Germline-derived CDR1 and CDR2 are SGHTA and FQGTGA. The CDR3 runs to 16 residues. This CDR3 is CASSRVAQGKRETQYF. CDR3 DNA sequence: TGTGCCAGCAGCCGCGTGGCACAGGGGAAGAGAGAGACCCAGTACTTC.